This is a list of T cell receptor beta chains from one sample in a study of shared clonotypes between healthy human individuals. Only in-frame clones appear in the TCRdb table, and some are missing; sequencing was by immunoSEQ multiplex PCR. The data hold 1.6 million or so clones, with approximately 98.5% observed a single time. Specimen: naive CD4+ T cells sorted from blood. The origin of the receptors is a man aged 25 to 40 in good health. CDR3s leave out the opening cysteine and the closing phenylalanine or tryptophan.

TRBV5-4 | ASSESGTQETQY
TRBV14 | ASSQASGRPNEQF
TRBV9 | ASSVSQGTEQY
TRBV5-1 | ASSPGLAGSNEQF
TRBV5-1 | ASSLGQGDYEQY
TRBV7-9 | ASPAGGEGGTEAF
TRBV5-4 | ASSLGSGNTEAF
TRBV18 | ASSPFTGSLTDTQY
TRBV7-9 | ASSLARYGDEQY
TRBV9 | ASSVAAIVGGNTIY
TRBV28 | ASRPGQRVEGLF
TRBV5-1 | ASSQQTATNTGELF
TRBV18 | ASSPRALMNEQF
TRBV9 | ASSVGPDTQY
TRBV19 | ASRTLTGTTNEQF
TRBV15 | ATSLEDTQY
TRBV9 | ASTVRSGPSYTGELF
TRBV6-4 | ASSGTRNEQF
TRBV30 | AWSVWPEQY
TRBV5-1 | ASRGSGGASIDTQY
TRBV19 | ASSISVVSYEQY
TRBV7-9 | ASSLARGQGSNQPQH
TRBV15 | ATSRDPGTSGLGEQF
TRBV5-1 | ASSLRGNTIY
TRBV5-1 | ASSPRTSGVSTDTQY
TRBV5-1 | ASSLAGSIETQY
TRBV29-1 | SGRRGDTGELF
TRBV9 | ASSVVGQKTGTDTQY
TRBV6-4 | ASSTKLNTEAF
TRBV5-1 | ASSSLPEETQY
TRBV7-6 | ASSLGRGHVDTQY
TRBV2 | ASSRQGRESNQPQH
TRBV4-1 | ASSLPQLQETQY
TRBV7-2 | ASSSIRVHGYT
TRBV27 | ASRPWGPGLAGYEQY
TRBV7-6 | ASSLGSGQF
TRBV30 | AWSVGGTPFSTDTQY
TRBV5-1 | ASSRPEGSGNTIY
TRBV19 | ASRTGTSGTYEQY
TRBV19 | ASSPEGIYGYT
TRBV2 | ASTHPGGLAGDQYEQF
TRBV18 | ASSQGSGANVLT
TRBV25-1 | ASSEYAGARTYEQY
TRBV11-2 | ASSLGGQGRYEQY
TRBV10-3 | AINAGGFGNEQF
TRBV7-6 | ASSTLAENTDTQY
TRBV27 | ATKPLGGLAGLTDTQY
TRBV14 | ASSRLNTEAF
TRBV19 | ASSMTSGRALGGELF
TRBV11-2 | ASRAGATLF